This passage covers 23 T cell receptor beta chains from one sample sequenced in a study of T cell changes during pregnancy in multiple sclerosis. Clones were read by immunoSEQ multiplex PCR, and TCRdb kept only the in-frame ones, dropping some. The table has some 77,000 clones, around 93% seen once. Sequencing used peripheral blood, obtained after pregnancy. These receptors were obtained from a female donor in good health, enrolled as a control in a pregnancy study.

The V call is TRBV4-2, the J call TRBJ2-7; D unclear. The germline V gene has CDR1 LGHNA and CDR2 YNFKEQ. The germline V and J ends were trimmed by 0 bases and 0 bases, with 6 bases remaining between them. The CDR3 contains 14 residues. The CDR3 bases are TGTGCCAGCAGCCAAGATCCCGGCTCCTACGAGCAGTACTTC. It yields the protein CASSQDPGSYEQYF.

The V gene is TRBV7-9, the J gene TRBJ2-7; 8 positions match TRBD2. V lost 5 bases, J lost 1 base, and 13 bases stayed unmatched. The length of the CDR3 is 17 residues. CDR1 and CDR2 (germline): SEHNR, FQNEAQ (reference sequence). CDR3 in amino acids: CASSPPLWAGGSYEQYF. In nucleotides, the CDR3 is TGTGCCAGCAGCCCCCCGTTATGGGCGGGGGGATCCTACGAGCAGTACTTC. The full variable domain, its missing parts supplied by reference TRBV7-9 and TRBJ2-7, is DTGVSQNPRHKITKRGQNVTFRCDPISEHNRLYWYRQTLGQGPEFLTYFQNEAQLEKSRLLSDRFSAERPKGSFSTLEIQRTEQGDSAMYLCASSPPLWAGGSYEQYFGPGTRLTVT.

Points on this clone: Sequence at one end of the junction differs from germline and may be a read error. The genes are TRBV28 and TRBJ1-4; the D gene is possibly TRBD1 (6 bases). This CDR3 is built from 13 residues. The germline V gene encodes CDR1 MDHEN and CDR2 SYDVKM. DNA for the CDR3: TGTGCCAGCAGTTCTACCCGGGTACAGGGAAAGCTTTTT. Protein product: CASSSTRVQGKLF.

This clone was seen only once. The chain recombines TRBV28 with TRBJ1-2; tentatively, D is TRBD1 (6 bases). CDR1 MDHEN and CDR2 SYDVKM come from the germline V gene. The CDR3 is made up of 16 amino acids. V lost 0 bases to trimming and J lost 0 bases, with 11 bases between them. The CDR3 DNA is TGTGCCAGCAGTTTATGGGACAGAAACCCTAACTATGGCTACACCTTC. Translation: CASSLWDRNPNYGYTF.

The chain uses TRBV6-5 and TRBJ1-2; D is unclear. There are 15 residues in the CDR3. V was cut by 0 bases and J by 3 bases, with 11 bases left in between. Germline V lookup: CDR1 MNHEY, CDR2 SVGAGI. CDR3 loop: CASSYSKNRHYGYTF. CDR3 DNA sequence: TGTGCCAGCAGTTACTCGAAGAACAGACACTATGGCTACACCTTC.

V usage is TRBV27 and J usage is TRBJ2-5; TRBD1 is a possible D gene (6 bases). The CDR3 contains 16 residues. Germline values: CDR1 MNHEY, CDR2 SMNVEV (reference sequence). Trimming left V 6 bases short and J 2 bases short, with 19 bases between. The CDR3 reads CASSSLGWGPQETQYF. CDR3 in DNA: TGTGCCAGCAGCTCCTTAGGCTGGGGGCCACAAGAGACCCAGTACTTC.

The rearrangement links TRBV6-5 to TRBJ2-7, with D possibly matching TRBD1 (6 bases). The CDR3 consists of 13 residues. The ends were cut back, 4 bases at V and 3 bases at J, with 10 bases in the middle. Germline values: CDR1 MNHEY, CDR2 SVGAGI. The CDR3 spells CASSSGQCYEQYF. CDR3 nucleotides: TGTGCCAGCAGTTCGGGACAATGCTACGAGCAGTACTTC.

The V call is TRBV6-1, the J call TRBJ2-3, with TRBD2 matching over 8 bases. This CDR3 has 16 amino acids. With 3 bases clipped from V and 5 bases from J, the junction kept 10 bases outside the gene matches. Germline-derived CDR1 and CDR2 are MNHNS and SASEGT. CDR3: CASSDFGGGPGDTQYF. CDR3 coding DNA: TGTGCCAGCAGTGATTTCGGCGGGGGGCCTGGAGATACGCAGTATTTT.

The V and J genes are TRBV5-1 and TRBJ2-3; D ambiguous. The germline V gene encodes CDR1 SGHRS and CDR2 YFSETQ. Deletions cut 6 bases from V and 4 bases from J, with 15 bases between. This CDR3 is built from 14 residues. The CDR3 is CASKPLASADTQYF. CDR3 DNA: TGCGCCAGCAAACCTCTGGCCAGCGCAGATACGCAGTATTTT.

The chain combines TRBV2 with TRBJ2-3, with 8 nucleotides matching TRBD2. The CDR3 sequence is 15 residues long. Germline values: CDR1 SNHLY, CDR2 FYNNEI. The junction had 8 bases not matched to a gene; V was cut back by 7 bases and J by 2 bases. CDR3 sequence: CASIATGGHTDTQYF. The DNA of the CDR3 is TGTGCCAGCATCGCAACGGGGGGGCACACAGATACGCAGTATTTT.

V gene TRBV5-8 combines with J gene TRBJ2-5, with TRBD2 matching over 8 bases. Germline CDR1 SGHTS, CDR2 YDEGEE. Germline trimming cut 3 bases from V and 1 base from J; bases unmatched to any gene: 8. The CDR3 is 16 amino acids. CDR3 region: CASSSLSAGGQETQYF. The DNA for the CDR3 is TGTGCCAGCAGCTCCCTTTCGGCGGGGGGCCAAGAGACCCAGTACTTC.

CDR3: CASSRQPQHF. The CDR3 DNA sequence: TGTGCCAGCAGTCGTCAGCCCCAGCATTTT. V and J are TRBV6-6 and TRBJ1-5, with D hard to call. The CDR3 has 10 amino acids. Germline loops: CDR1 MNHNY, CDR2 SVGAGI (reference sequence). Trimming stripped 5 bases from V and 6 bases from J, with 2 bases between.

This chain links TRBV19 with TRBJ1-2; TRBD1 matches at 7 bases. Per germline, CDR1 LNHDA and CDR2 SQIVND (reference sequence). V was clipped by 5 bases and J by 0 bases; unmatched bases: 6. The CDR3 covers 15 residues. The CDR3, as DNA: TGTGCCAGTAGTTGGACAGGCCCTGCTAACTATGGCTACACCTTC. Translated: CASSWTGPANYGYTF.

The chain has TRBV28 and TRBJ1-1, with D perhaps TRBD1 (5 bases). Trimming cost V 6 bases and J 6 bases, with 11 bases left between them. CDR1 is MDHEN and CDR2 is SYDVKM in the germline V gene. The CDR3 extends over 12 amino acids. This chain's CDR3 is CASSPGSPEAFF. The CDR3 DNA is TGTGCCAGCAGCCCAGGGTCCCCTGAAGCTTTCTTT.

The chain employs TRBV7-2 and TRBJ2-3, with D possibly matching TRBD2 (5 bases). This CDR3 contains 16 residues. CDR1 and CDR2 from the germline V gene are SGHTA and FQGNSA. The V and J ends lost 1 base and 1 base respectively, with 12 bases between them. The CDR3 here is CASSLEATTRTDTQYF. In DNA form, the CDR3 reads TGTGCCAGCAGCTTAGAAGCGACTACCCGCACAGATACGCAGTATTTT.

The chain links TRBV19 to TRBJ2-3; D unresolved. Trimming left V 3 bases short and J 0 bases short, with 7 bases between. Looked up from germline, CDR1 is LNHDA and CDR2 is SQIVND (reference sequence). This CDR3 is 14 amino acids long. CDR3 nucleotides: TGTGCCAGTAGTATCGACTCTAGCACAGATACGCAGTATTTT. It specifies CASSIDSSTDTQYF.

This clone was seen a few times. The chain is built from TRBV7-6 and TRBJ1-1; D unresolved. The CDR3 spans 15 residues. Germline assignment: CDR1 SGHVS and CDR2 FNYEAQ. The V and J ends lost 0 bases and 1 base respectively, with 9 bases between them. CDR3 DNA: TGTGCCAGCAGCTTAGCGGGCGGGCAGAACACTGAAGCTTTCTTT. Translated, it gives CASSLAGGQNTEAFF.

The V gene is TRBV18, the J gene TRBJ2-3, with 9 positions matching TRBD2. Germline assignment: CDR1 KGHSH and CDR2 LQKENI. The J segment lost 2 bases and the V segment lost 6 bases, leaving 6 bases of the junction unmatched. The CDR3 covers 15 residues. The CDR3 bases are TGTGCCAGCTCCCTTAGCGGGAGATACACAGATACGCAGTATTTT. It is translated as CASSLSGRYTDTQYF.

CDR3 DNA: TGTGCCAGCAGTTTATTGGGGACTAGCGTCAGTGAGCAGTTCTTC. Translating it yields CASSLLGTSVSEQFF. The rearrangement joins TRBV27 to TRBJ2-1, with TRBD2 identical over 10 bases. This CDR3 spans 15 amino acids. J lost 9 bases, V lost 1 base, and 6 bases had no gene match. In germline, CDR1 is MNHEY, CDR2 SMNVEV (reference sequence).

The chain recombines TRBV7-9 with TRBJ2-5; the match to TRBD2 covers 8 bases. Trimming took 5 bases from V and 5 from J; bases not matched to a gene: 4. CDR1 and CDR2 (germline): SEHNR, FQNEAQ (reference sequence). This CDR3 is 13 amino acids long. As DNA, the CDR3 is TGTGCCAGCAGCCGGGGGGGCCACGAGACCCAGTACTTC. Protein: CASSRGGHETQYF. Combining the CDR3 with reference TRBV7-9 and TRBJ2-5 gives the whole variable domain DTGVSQNPRHKITKRGQNVTFRCDPISEHNRLYWYRQTLGQGPEFLTYFQNEAQLEKSRLLSDRFSAERPKGSFSTLEIQRTEQGDSAMYLCASSRGGHETQYFGPGTRLLVL.

The genes are TRBV14 and TRBJ2-3; tentatively, D is TRBD1 (6 bases). The CDR3 consists of 13 residues. Per germline, CDR1 SGHDN and CDR2 FVKESK. Trimming took off 7 bases at V and 6 bases at J, with 14 bases between the two ends. The CDR3 DNA follows: TGTGCCAGCACCAACAGGGAGTTGGATACGCAGTATTTT. Translated: CASTNRELDTQYF.

This chain joins TRBV5-1 and TRBJ2-7, with a tentative D call TRBD1 (5 bases). The V gene lost 1 base and the J gene lost 2 bases, with 10 bases spanning the gap. This CDR3 comprises 14 residues. Germline V gene lookup returns CDR1 SGHRS and CDR2 YFSETQ. The CDR3 DNA is TGCGCCAGCAGCTTGACAGGTGAAACCTACGAGCAGTACTTC. It encodes CASSLTGETYEQYF.

The chain carries TRBV4-2 and TRBJ2-5; 7 nucleotides line up with TRBD2. Looked up from germline, CDR1 is LGHNA and CDR2 is YNFKEQ. This CDR3 has 16 residues. Germline trimming cut 1 base from V and 3 bases from J; bases unmatched to any gene: 8. The CDR3 protein is CASSQGWASGKETQYF. The CDR3 DNA sequence: TGTGCCAGCAGCCAAGGGTGGGCTAGCGGCAAAGAGACCCAGTACTTC.